This is a list of T cell receptor beta chains from one sample in a study of PD-L1 blockade in urothelial cancer. Produced via immunoSEQ multiplex PCR; TCRdb's table is partial and in-frame only. Of some 30,000 clones listed, around 87% are singletons. Specimen: PBMCs, collected around atezolizumab (anti-PD-L1) treatment. These receptors came from a man between 45 and 60 years old with urothelial cancer. Each CDR3 is given with its conserved first and last residue. D genes are given only for firm matches. The size entry is marked missing in some rows and otherwise reads once, few, many or a size class.

abundance: NA
j_gene: TRBJ1-1
d_gene: TRBD1
v_gene: TRBV6-1
CDR3aa: CASSPRQGNTEAFF
CDR3nt: TGTGCCAGCAGTCCACGACAGGGGAACACTGAAGCTTTCTTT

abundance: NA
j_gene: TRBJ2-7
d_gene: TRBD2
v_gene: TRBV11-2
CDR3aa: CASSLGGLAGSRYF
CDR3nt: TGTGCCAGCAGCTTAGGGGGACTAGCGGGAAGTCGGTACTTC

abundance: NA
j_gene: TRBJ1-5
d_gene: NA
v_gene: TRBV2
CDR3aa: CASSIWASNLPQHF
CDR3nt: TGTGCCAGCAGTATTTGGGCCAGTAATCTACCCCAGCATTTT

abundance: NA
j_gene: TRBJ1-5
d_gene: NA
v_gene: TRBV27
CDR3aa: CASKRPGKDQPQHF
CDR3nt: TGTGCCAGCAAGAGACCAGGGAAGGATCAGCCCCAGCATTTT

abundance: NA
j_gene: TRBJ2-1
d_gene: TRBD1
v_gene: TRBV5-5
CDR3aa: CASSPRDSDYNEQFF
CDR3nt: TGTGCCAGCAGCCCCCGGGACAGTGACTACAATGAGCAGTTCTTC

abundance: NA
j_gene: TRBJ1-1
d_gene: NA
v_gene: TRBV21-1
CDR3aa: CASSKSSCGVSGTEAFF
CDR3nt: TGTGCCAGCAGCAAAAGTTCCTGCGGAGTAAGTGGCACTGAAGCTTTCTTT

abundance: once
j_gene: TRBJ1-1
d_gene: NA
v_gene: TRBV19
CDR3aa: CASSLMAGRNTEAFF
CDR3nt: TGTGCCAGTAGTCTAATGGCAGGGCGGAACACTGAAGCTTTCTTT

abundance: NA
j_gene: TRBJ1-1
d_gene: NA
v_gene: TRBV10-1
CDR3aa: CASSESSSVGGFLDTEAFF
CDR3nt: TGCGCCAGCAGTGAGTCGAGTTCCGTCGGGGGTTTCCTTGACACTGAAGCTTTCTTT

abundance: NA
j_gene: TRBJ2-7
d_gene: TRBD1
v_gene: TRBV19
CDR3aa: CASKKGQTYEQYF
CDR3nt: TGTGCCAGTAAGAAGGGACAGACCTACGAGCAGTACTTC

abundance: NA
j_gene: TRBJ1-2
d_gene: NA
v_gene: TRBV5-6
CDR3aa: CASSPPQGNYGYTF
CDR3nt: TGTGCCAGCAGCCCCCCCCAGGGGAACTATGGCTACACCTTC

abundance: NA
j_gene: TRBJ2-1
d_gene: TRBD2
v_gene: TRBV11-3
CDR3aa: CASSPPGQRGYNEQFF
CDR3nt: TGTGCCAGCAGCCCACCGGGGCAGCGGGGTTACAATGAGCAGTTCTTC

abundance: NA
j_gene: TRBJ1-6
d_gene: NA
v_gene: TRBV14
CDR3aa: CASSQAGSALHF
CDR3nt: TGTGCCAGCAGCCAAGCGGGGTCGGCCCTCCACTTT

abundance: once
j_gene: TRBJ2-2
d_gene: TRBD2
v_gene: TRBV4-1
CDR3aa: CASSQGAERGASNTGELFF
CDR3nt: TGCGCCAGCAGCCAAGGGGCTGAGCGGGGGGCCTCGAACACCGGGGAGCTGTTTTTT

abundance: NA
j_gene: TRBJ1-1
d_gene: NA
v_gene: TRBV6-6
CDR3aa: CASSYSSQGGGEAFF
CDR3nt: TGTGCCAGCAGTTACTCGTCCCAGGGTGGCGGTGAAGCTTTCTTT

abundance: NA
j_gene: TRBJ2-7
d_gene: TRBD2
v_gene: TRBV10-2
CDR3aa: CASTPGTSGSYEQYF
CDR3nt: TGCGCCAGCACCCCTGGGACTAGCGGGAGTTACGAGCAGTACTTC

abundance: medium-sized
j_gene: TRBJ2-1
d_gene: NA
v_gene: TRBV9
CDR3aa: CASSVATSYNEQFF
CDR3nt: TGTGCCAGCAGCGTAGCTACTTCCTACAATGAGCAGTTCTTC

abundance: NA
j_gene: TRBJ2-1
d_gene: NA
v_gene: TRBV11-2
CDR3aa: CASSSGLGSSYNEQFF
CDR3nt: TGTGCCAGCAGCTCCGGACTGGGAAGCTCCTACAATGAGCAGTTCTTC

abundance: NA
j_gene: TRBJ1-3
d_gene: NA
v_gene: TRBV6-5
CDR3aa: CASSSTGFSGNTIYF
CDR3nt: TGTGCCAGCAGTTCCACAGGGTTCTCTGGAAACACCATATATTTT

abundance: NA
j_gene: TRBJ2-7
d_gene: NA
v_gene: TRBV27
CDR3aa: CASSLRGSLFEQYF
CDR3nt: TGTGCCAGCAGTTTAAGGGGGTCCCTTTTCGAGCAGTACTTC

abundance: once
j_gene: TRBJ2-7
d_gene: TRBD1
v_gene: TRBV19
CDR3aa: CASSQASGQPYEQYF
CDR3nt: TGTGCCAGTAGTCAAGCCTCGGGACAGCCCTACGAGCAGTACTTC

abundance: few
j_gene: TRBJ2-7
d_gene: NA
v_gene: TRBV7-9
CDR3aa: CASSPSYEQYF
CDR3nt: TGTGCCAGCAGCCCCAGCTACGAGCAGTACTTC

abundance: NA
j_gene: TRBJ2-7
d_gene: NA
v_gene: TRBV11-1
CDR3aa: CASSSSFEQYF
CDR3nt: TGTGCCAGCAGCTCTAGTTTCGAGCAGTACTTC

abundance: once
j_gene: TRBJ1-5
d_gene: TRBD1
v_gene: TRBV10-2
CDR3aa: CASNTGQQPQHF
CDR3nt: TGCGCCAGCAATACGGGACAGCAGCCCCAGCATTTT

abundance: NA
j_gene: TRBJ1-4
d_gene: NA
v_gene: TRBV15
CDR3aa: CATSEHSGDEKLFF
CDR3nt: TGTGCCACCAGCGAACATAGCGGGGATGAAAAACTGTTTTTT

abundance: NA
j_gene: TRBJ2-2
d_gene: TRBD2
v_gene: TRBV11-3
CDR3aa: CASSSRGVTTGELFF
CDR3nt: TGTGCCAGCAGCTCCCGGGGGGTAACCACCGGGGAGCTGTTTTTT

abundance: NA
j_gene: TRBJ2-1
d_gene: NA
v_gene: TRBV30
CDR3aa: CAWSLLAGIYNEQFF
CDR3nt: TGTGCCTGGAGTCTATTGGCGGGAATCTACAATGAGCAGTTCTTC

abundance: NA
j_gene: TRBJ1-2
d_gene: NA
v_gene: TRBV7-2
CDR3aa: CASSLDGGRNSYGYTF
CDR3nt: TGTGCCAGCAGCTTAGACGGGGGACGCAATTCCTATGGCTACACCTTC

abundance: NA
j_gene: TRBJ1-4
d_gene: NA
v_gene: TRBV21-1
CDR3aa: CASSRLRDSPNEKLFF
CDR3nt: TGTGCCAGCAGCAGACTCCGGGACAGCCCTAATGAAAAACTGTTTTTT

abundance: once
j_gene: TRBJ2-7
d_gene: NA
v_gene: TRBV30
CDR3aa: CAWGHSGVPYEQYF
CDR3nt: TGTGCCTGGGGGCATTCAGGGGTACCCTACGAGCAGTACTTC

abundance: NA
j_gene: TRBJ2-4
d_gene: NA
v_gene: TRBV7-6
CDR3aa: CASSRGALAKNIQYF
CDR3nt: TGTGCCAGCAGCCGGGGGGCCTTAGCCAAAAACATTCAGTACTTC

abundance: NA
j_gene: TRBJ2-1
d_gene: NA
v_gene: TRBV6-1
CDR3aa: CASSERRNPYNEQFF
CDR3nt: TGTGCCAGCAGTGAAAGGAGGAATCCCTACAATGAGCAGTTCTTC

abundance: few
j_gene: TRBJ2-7
d_gene: TRBD1
v_gene: TRBV7-9
CDR3aa: CASTLSGTGSYEQYF
CDR3nt: TGTGCCAGCACCCTCTCCGGGACAGGGAGCTACGAGCAGTACTTC

abundance: NA
j_gene: TRBJ1-2
d_gene: NA
v_gene: TRBV5-6
CDR3aa: CASSSLDSLLFGYTF
CDR3nt: TGTGCCAGCAGCTCATTGGACAGTCTCTTATTTGGCTACACCTTC

abundance: NA
j_gene: TRBJ2-1
d_gene: TRBD2
v_gene: TRBV9
CDR3aa: CASSPRLASSEQFF
CDR3nt: TGTGCCAGCAGCCCAAGACTAGCATCTTCTGAGCAGTTCTTC

abundance: NA
j_gene: TRBJ1-4
d_gene: NA
v_gene: TRBV6-5
CDR3aa: CASSYRGTGKLFF
CDR3nt: TGTGCCAGCAGTTACCGGGGGACCGGGAAACTGTTTTTT

abundance: NA
j_gene: TRBJ1-5
d_gene: TRBD1
v_gene: TRBV19
CDR3aa: CASRTDRDDVEPQHF
CDR3nt: TGTGCCAGTAGGACGGACAGGGACGATGTAGAGCCCCAGCATTTT

abundance: NA
j_gene: TRBJ1-6
d_gene: NA
v_gene: TRBV12-5
CDR3aa: CASGLNRANSPLHF
CDR3nt: TGTGCTAGTGGTTTGAACAGGGCTAATTCACCCCTCCACTTT

abundance: few
j_gene: TRBJ1-2
d_gene: TRBD1
v_gene: TRBV27
CDR3aa: CASRPKGARNYGYTF
CDR3nt: TGTGCCAGCAGGCCGAAGGGGGCGCGAAACTATGGCTACACCTTC

abundance: NA
j_gene: TRBJ2-7
d_gene: TRBD1
v_gene: TRBV27
CDR3aa: CASSPQDRPYEQYF
CDR3nt: TGTGCCAGCAGTCCTCAGGACAGGCCCTACGAGCAGTACTTC

abundance: NA
j_gene: TRBJ2-2
d_gene: NA
v_gene: TRBV11-2
CDR3aa: CASSLGVMNTGELFF
CDR3nt: TGTGCCAGCAGCTTAGGAGTCATGAACACCGGGGAGCTGTTTTTT

abundance: few
j_gene: TRBJ2-7
d_gene: NA
v_gene: TRBV29-1
CDR3aa: CSVGQGTYEQYF
CDR3nt: TGCAGCGTAGGGCAGGGAACGTATGAGCAGTACTTC

abundance: NA
j_gene: TRBJ2-7
d_gene: NA
v_gene: TRBV4-3
CDR3aa: CASSQEDSGPWEQYF
CDR3nt: TGCGCCAGCAGCCAAGAAGATAGCGGACCTTGGGAGCAGTACTTC

abundance: NA
j_gene: TRBJ2-7
d_gene: TRBD2
v_gene: TRBV28
CDR3aa: CASSLVGYGGGYGYEQYF
CDR3nt: TGTGCCAGCAGTTTAGTGGGATATGGGGGGGGTTATGGCTACGAGCAGTACTTC

abundance: NA
j_gene: TRBJ1-3
d_gene: TRBD1
v_gene: TRBV7-9
CDR3aa: CASSSSDRGPDTIYF
CDR3nt: TGTGCCAGCAGCTCATCAGACAGGGGGCCTGACACCATATATTTT

abundance: NA
j_gene: TRBJ2-7
d_gene: NA
v_gene: TRBV28
CDR3aa: CASSSRGGGYEQYF
CDR3nt: TGTGCCAGCAGCTCGAGGGGGGGTGGATACGAGCAGTACTTC

abundance: NA
j_gene: TRBJ2-2
d_gene: TRBD1
v_gene: TRBV29-1
CDR3aa: CSAYRGFTGELFF
CDR3nt: TGCAGCGCCTACAGGGGGTTCACCGGGGAGCTGTTTTTT

abundance: NA
j_gene: TRBJ2-7
d_gene: TRBD2
v_gene: TRBV6-6
CDR3aa: CASSGTSAEQYF
CDR3nt: TGTGCCAGCAGTGGGACTAGCGCCGAGCAGTACTTC

abundance: NA
j_gene: TRBJ1-3
d_gene: NA
v_gene: TRBV29-1
CDR3aa: CSVMTGSGNTIYF
CDR3nt: TGCAGCGTTATGACGGGCTCTGGAAACACCATATATTTT

abundance: NA
j_gene: TRBJ1-1
d_gene: TRBD1
v_gene: TRBV11-3
CDR3aa: CASSARGTEAFF
CDR3nt: TGTGCCAGCAGCGCCAGGGGGACTGAAGCTTTCTTT

abundance: NA
j_gene: TRBJ2-7
d_gene: TRBD2
v_gene: TRBV27
CDR3aa: CASSQPRTSGAYEQYF
CDR3nt: TGTGCCAGCAGCCAGCCCCGGACTAGCGGAGCCTACGAGCAGTACTTC

abundance: NA
j_gene: TRBJ2-5
d_gene: TRBD2
v_gene: TRBV6-5
CDR3aa: CASSYSAGGLRKTQYF
CDR3nt: TGTGCCAGCAGTTACTCTGCGGGGGGGCTTCGGAAGACCCAGTACTTC

abundance: once
j_gene: TRBJ2-3
d_gene: TRBD2
v_gene: TRBV5-1
CDR3aa: CASSLAGSGTDTQYF
CDR3nt: TGCGCCAGCAGCTTGGCCGGTAGCGGGACAGATACGCAGTATTTT

abundance: once
j_gene: TRBJ2-7
d_gene: NA
v_gene: TRBV7-9
CDR3aa: CASSLSAQGGEQYF
CDR3nt: TGTGCCAGCAGCCTAAGTGCGCAGGGAGGCGAGCAGTACTTC

abundance: once
j_gene: TRBJ2-7
d_gene: TRBD2
v_gene: TRBV27
CDR3aa: CATSSGYNEQYF
CDR3nt: TGTGCCACCTCTAGCGGCTACAACGAGCAGTACTTC

abundance: NA
j_gene: TRBJ1-5
d_gene: NA
v_gene: TRBV21-1
CDR3aa: CASSPGHFSNQPQHF
CDR3nt: TGTGCCAGCAGCCCAGGACACTTTAGCAATCAGCCCCAGCATTTT